Listed below are T cell receptor beta chains from one sample, sequenced in a study of PD-L1 blockade in urothelial cancer. Method: immunoSEQ multiplex PCR; TCRdb's copy keeps in-frame clones and lacks some. The data hold approximately 51,000 clones, with more than 75% observed a single time. This sample comprised PBMCs, obtained around atezolizumab (anti-PD-L1) treatment. The receptors come from a man aged 55 to 70 with urothelial cancer. Each CDR3 is given with its conserved first and last residue. D genes are given only for firm matches. Clone size is not always given. Where it is, it says once, few, many or a class for expanded clones.

clone_size,v_call,d_call,j_call,cdr3_aa,cdr3_nt
-,TRBV28,TRBD2,TRBJ2-3,CASSGTSGRFTDTQYF,TGTGCCAGCAGTGGGACTAGCGGGAGGTTCACAGATACGCAGTATTTT
few,TRBV7-9,TRBD1,TRBJ2-7,CAVGTERTYEQYF,TGTGCAGTCGGGACAGAAAGAACCTACGAGCAGTACTTC
-,TRBV6-1,-,TRBJ2-2,CASSDSVVGELFF,TGTGCCAGCAGTGATTCAGTGGTCGGGGAGCTGTTTTTT
few,TRBV2,-,TRBJ1-5,CASSVESNQPQHF,TGTGCCAGCAGTGTGGAGAGCAATCAGCCCCAGCATTTT
-,TRBV7-2,TRBD2,TRBJ2-2,CASTPAGGVQNTGELFF,TGTGCCAGCACCCCGGCGGGAGGGGTCCAGAACACCGGGGAGCTGTTTTTT
-,TRBV6-5,TRBD2,TRBJ2-7,CASSLAGGSYEQYF,TGTGCCAGCAGCCTAGCGGGGGGTTCCTACGAGCAGTACTTC
-,TRBV7-3,-,TRBJ2-3,CASSPDRTSTDTQYF,TGTGCCAGCAGCCCCGACAGAACTAGCACAGATACGCAGTATTTT
-,TRBV13,-,TRBJ2-7,CASSPGQHYEQYF,TGTGCCAGCAGCCCGGGACAACACTACGAGCAGTACTTC
-,TRBV28,-,TRBJ2-7,CASGSSGQGNEQYF,TGTGCCAGCGGTAGTTCCGGGCAGGGGAACGAGCAGTACTTC
-,TRBV4-3,-,TRBJ1-2,CASSPNPTGTISGYTF,TGCGCCAGCAGCCCAAACCCCACAGGGACCATATCGGGCTACACCTTC
-,TRBV6-1,-,TRBJ1-5,CASSDLAGTSNQPQHF,TGTGCCAGCAGTGACCTTGCGGGAACGAGCAATCAGCCCCAGCATTTT
-,TRBV30,-,TRBJ2-7,CAWSPKGGPDSGEQYF,TGTGCCTGGAGTCCTAAGGGAGGGCCGGACAGTGGGGAGCAGTACTTC
-,TRBV10-3,TRBD1,TRBJ1-2,CAISSGTADGYTF,TGTGCCATCTCCTCCGGGACAGCCGATGGCTACACCTTC